The present TCR beta chain was sequenced within a study of identical twins. Germline CDR1 SGHRS, CDR2 YFSETQ. The V gene lost 4 bases and the J gene lost 4 bases, with 14 bases spanning the gap. CDR3 size: 14 residues. This clonotype was seen a handful of times. TCRdb passed the 5' RACE reads through MiXCR, listing each CDR3 protein once. The sample lists roughly 500,000 distinct CDR3 sequences, roughly a fifth occurring once. These data also featured in a second study, about T cells expressing NK-cell markers. Per that study: The authors derived TCR beta repertoires from sorted CD3+CD56+NKG2C+, CD3+CD56+NKG2C- and CD3+CD56-NKG2C+ T cells. Similarly, these clonotypes led the CD3+CD56-NKG2C+ fraction as well in several donors.

Sample: CD4+ T cells sorted from blood. This TCR was sampled from a young woman in good health. The genes are TRBV5-1 and TRBJ1-1, with a tentative D call TRBD1 (6 bases). CDR3 sequence reads: CASSRGPGSTEAFF. The CDR3 bases are TGCGCCAGCAGCCGGGGGCCGGGGAGCACTGAAGCTTTCTTT.